These 14 T cell receptor beta chains came from one sample sequenced in a study of regulatory T cells in long-lasting Graves disease. Time point described: persistent/refractory GD, antithyroid drugs over 5 years with positive TRAb. Extracted RNA from PBMCs served as the source of the TCR library. Building the TCR beta libraries relied on iRepertoire HTBI primers, and CDR3 regions underwent Arm-PCR. TCRdb itself ran the multiplex PCR reads through MiXCR, one entry per CDR3 protein. The data contain nearly 350,000 distinct CDR3 sequences, around 19% of them singletons. Source: peripheral blood mononuclear cells (PBMCs), taken when the disease was refractory, from a patient treated with antithyroid drugs. Receptors originate from a female donor with Graves disease.

This clonotype was observed a handful of times. The rearrangement links TRBV19 to TRBJ1-1; the match to TRBD1 covers 8 bases. The CDR3 is 14 residues long. V dropped 3 bases and J dropped 5; count of bases not matched to a gene: 5. Germline values: CDR1 LNHDA, CDR2 SQIVND (reference sequence). CDR3 in DNA: TGTGCCAGTAGTATCCCGGACAGGGTTACTGAAGCTTTCTTT. Translation gives CASSIPDRVTEAFF.

The chain links TRBV10-3 to TRBJ1-3, with 9 bases identical to TRBD1. The CDR3 contains 17 residues. Germline CDR1 ENHRY, CDR2 SYGVKD. V lost 8 bases to trimming and J lost 3 bases; unmatched junction nucleotides: 14. The CDR3 DNA follows: TGTGCCATCGGGGGGCTTGACACAGGGGGCTTTGGAAACACCATATATTTT. Protein: CAIGGLDTGGFGNTIYF.

The CDR3 reads CASSPGTWGEDTQYF. The CDR3 DNA reads as TGTGCCAGCAGCCCTGGGACATGGGGGGAAGATACGCAGTATTTT. V usage is TRBV3-1 and J usage is TRBJ2-3; TRBD1 or TRBD2 may be the D gene (6 bases each). CDR1 and CDR2 (germline): LGHDT, YNNKEL (reference sequence). The germline V and J ends were trimmed by 4 bases and 5 bases, with 16 bases remaining between them. This CDR3 comprises 15 residues.

With regard to this clonotype: A far larger clone is just one base off, so this is likely a read error. CDR3 amino acids: CASSPGPYPYEQYF. For the CDR3, the DNA is TGTGCCAGCAGCCCAGGACCTTACCCCTACGAGCAGTACTTC. This sequence joins TRBV7-9 and TRBJ2-7; D is ambiguous. V was shortened by 5 bases and J by 2 bases, with 13 bases between the two germline ends. CDR1 SEHNR and CDR2 FQNEAQ come from the germline V gene (reference sequence). The CDR3 runs 14 residues.

This rearrangement joins TRBV6-2 or TRBV6-3 to TRBJ2-3; TRBD2 aligns across 8 bases. The CDR3 spans 15 residues. Trimming removed 4 bases from V and 2 bases from J; junction bases left unmatched: 5. Per the germline V gene, CDR1 is MNHEY and CDR2 is SVGEGT. The CDR3 reads CASSLRGRTTDTQYF. CDR3 nucleotide sequence: TGTGCCAGCAGTTTGCGCGGGAGGACCACAGATACGCAGTATTTT.

In DNA, the CDR3 is TGTGCCACCAGCAGAGGGGTAGGAACGGGGGAGACCCAGTACTTC. Protein sequence: CATSRGVGTGETQYF. This chain uses TRBV15 with TRBJ2-5, with D perhaps TRBD2 (5 bases). The CDR3 sequence is 15 residues long. V was clipped by 1 base and J by 5 bases, with 14 bases between them. CDR1 is LNHNV, CDR2 YYDKDF, per germline (reference sequence).

This clonotype was picked up a small number of times. This sequence joins TRBV5-1 and TRBJ1-1; no clear D gene. The CDR3 has 16 amino acids. The ends were cut back, 0 bases at V and 4 bases at J, with 16 bases in the middle. CDR1 SGHRS and CDR2 YFSETQ come from the germline V gene. The CDR3 coding sequence is TGCGCCAGCAGCTTGGCCTTTGGCGGGGAGCCCACTGAAGCTTTCTTT. Its translation: CASSLAFGGEPTEAFF.

This clonotype was found many times. The chain uses TRBV12-3 or TRBV12-4 and TRBJ2-7, with D tentatively TRBD2 (7 bases). The CDR3 is made up of 15 amino acids. V was clipped by 3 bases and J by 3 bases, with 15 bases between them. The DNA of the CDR3 is TGTGCCAGCAGTTTCCCGAGGGGGGGGCTCTACGAGCAGTACTTC. This gives the protein CASSFPRGGLYEQYF.

This clonotype showed up many times. The chain employs TRBV27 and TRBJ2-7, with a weak D call TRBD2 (5 bases). Trimming pared 6 bases from V and 1 base from J, leaving 7 bases between. CDR3 length equals 12 residues. Germline V gives CDR1 MNHEY, CDR2 SMNVEV (reference sequence). The CDR3 DNA is TGTGCCAGCAGCTCGGGATCCTACGAGCAGTACTTC. Encoded protein: CASSSGSYEQYF.

CDR3 sequence (DNA): TGTGCCAGCAGTCCTGACAGGTGGAGCAATCAGCCCCAGCATTTT. Translating gives CASSPDRWSNQPQHF. The chain carries TRBV6-2 or TRBV6-3 and TRBJ1-5, with D perhaps matching TRBD1 (6 bases). This CDR3 spans 15 amino acids. V lost 5 bases, J lost 1 base, and 12 bases lay in between. Germline values: CDR1 MNHEY, CDR2 SVGEGT.

This clonotype was detected ten times or more. The chain couples TRBV12-3 or TRBV12-4 to TRBJ1-1; D is possibly TRBD1 (5 bases). The V end lost 6 bases, the J end lost 11 bases, and 19 bases lay between the germline ends. There are 13 residues in the CDR3. The DNA for the CDR3 is TGTGCCAGCAGGGGCCCGGGGCAAACGGGGGCTTTCTTT. Protein: CASRGPGQTGAFF.

The rearrangement links TRBV27 to TRBJ2-1, with D possibly matching TRBD2 (6 bases). Germline CDR1 MNHEY, CDR2 SMNVEV (reference sequence). The V gene lost 0 bases and the J gene lost 7 bases, with 13 bases spanning the gap. The CDR3 sequence is 15 residues long. Here the CDR3 DNA reads TGTGCCAGCAGTTTATCGGGGGGTTGGGGGAATGAGCAGTTCTTC. Its translation is CASSLSGGWGNEQFF.

This clonotype occurred many times. The V gene is TRBV10-3, the J gene TRBJ1-4; perhaps TRBD1 as D (6 bases). Germline V lookup: CDR1 ENHRY, CDR2 SYGVKD. The CDR3 is made up of 15 amino acids. Trimming pared 0 bases from V and 2 bases from J, leaving 7 bases between. CDR3 coding DNA: TGTGCCATCAGTGAGTCCGGGGGCACTAATGAAAAACTGTTTTTT. This sequence encodes CAISESGGTNEKLFF.

This clonotype was found many times. The chain links TRBV11-2 to TRBJ1-1; 9 bases are shared with TRBD1. Germline-derived CDR1 and CDR2 are SGHAT and FQNNGV. The CDR3 sequence is 14 residues long. V shed 5 bases, J shed 11 bases, and the junction held 12 bases outside the gene matches. CDR3: CASSPLRTGDRAFF. The DNA for the CDR3 is TGTGCCAGCAGCCCCCTCCGGACAGGGGACAGGGCTTTCTTT.